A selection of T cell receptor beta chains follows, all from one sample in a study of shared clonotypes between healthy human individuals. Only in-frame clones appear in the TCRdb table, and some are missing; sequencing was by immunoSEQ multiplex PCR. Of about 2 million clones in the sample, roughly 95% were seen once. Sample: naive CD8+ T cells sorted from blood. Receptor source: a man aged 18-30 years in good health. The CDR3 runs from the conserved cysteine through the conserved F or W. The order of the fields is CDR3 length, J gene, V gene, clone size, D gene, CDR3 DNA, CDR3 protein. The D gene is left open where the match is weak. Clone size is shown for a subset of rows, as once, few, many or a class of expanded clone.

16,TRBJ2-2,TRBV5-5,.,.,TGTGCCAGCAGCTGGACCTGGCGGGGAGACACCGGGGAGCTGTTTTTT,CASSWTWRGDTGELFF
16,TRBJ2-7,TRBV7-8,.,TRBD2,TGTGCCAGCAGCTTAGGACTAGCGGGAGTCTCCTACGAGCAGTACTTC,CASSLGLAGVSYEQYF
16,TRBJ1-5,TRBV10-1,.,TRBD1,TGCGCCACCTTTGTGGGGACAGGGAAAGGCAATCAGCCCCAGCATTTT,CATFVGTGKGNQPQHF
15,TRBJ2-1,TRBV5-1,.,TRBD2,TGCGCCAGCAGCTTGCGGGGGGGCTCCTACAATGAGCAGTTCTTC,CASSLRGGSYNEQFF
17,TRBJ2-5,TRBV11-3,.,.,TGTGCCAGCAGCAACGAAGGAGAGCCCGCCGGGATGGAGACCCAGTACTTC,CASSNEGEPAGMETQYF
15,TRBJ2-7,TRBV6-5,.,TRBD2,TGTGCCAGCAGCCTGGTAGCGGGGGGTCTCGGCGAGCAGTACTTC,CASSLVAGGLGEQYF
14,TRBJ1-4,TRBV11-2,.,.,TGTGCCAGCAGCTTAGTTGGAACTAATGAAAAACTGTTTTTT,CASSLVGTNEKLFF
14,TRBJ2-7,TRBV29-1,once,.,TGCAGCGTTGGAGGGACACCCCAATCCTACGAGCAGTACTTC,CSVGGTPQSYEQYF
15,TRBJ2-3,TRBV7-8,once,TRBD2,TGTGCCAGCACACAAGGAGACGGGGGGGCAGATACGCAGTATTTT,CASTQGDGGADTQYF
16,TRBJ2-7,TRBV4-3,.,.,TGCGCCAGCAGCCAACAAGGGGGCGGGAGCTCCTACGAGCAGTACTTC,CASSQQGGGSSYEQYF
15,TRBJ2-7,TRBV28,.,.,TGTGCCAGCACGCCAGGTGGTCGGGGGCTGAACGAGCAGTACTTC,CASTPGGRGLNEQYF
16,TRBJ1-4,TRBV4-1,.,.,TGCGCCAGCAGTCGGGACTTTTCTACAACTAATGAAAAACTGTTTTTT,CASSRDFSTTNEKLFF
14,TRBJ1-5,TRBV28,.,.,TGTGCCAGCAGCCTGACAGGAAGCAATCAGCCCCAGCATTTT,CASSLTGSNQPQHF
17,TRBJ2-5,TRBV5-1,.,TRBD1,TGCGCCAGCAGCTGGACCCCGGGACAGGGAGTATGGGAGACCCAGTACTTC,CASSWTPGQGVWETQYF
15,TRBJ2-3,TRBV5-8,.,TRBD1,TGTGCCAGCAGCAACGACAGGGCCGGCACAGATACGCAGTATTTT,CASSNDRAGTDTQYF
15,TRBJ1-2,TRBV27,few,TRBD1,TGTGCCAGCCGGTCGCCGGGACAGGGCACAGGGGGCTACACCTTC,CASRSPGQGTGGYTF
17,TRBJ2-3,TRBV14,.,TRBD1,TGTGCCAGCAGCCAAGATCACCGGACAGGGAGCACAGATACGCAGTATTTT,CASSQDHRTGSTDTQYF
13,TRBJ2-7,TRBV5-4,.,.,TGTGCCAGCAGCCAGACAGGGAGGCACGAGCAGTACTTC,CASSQTGRHEQYF
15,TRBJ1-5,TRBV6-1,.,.,TGTGCCAGCAGGACGACCGTGATTAGCAATCAGCCCCAGCATTTT,CASRTTVISNQPQHF
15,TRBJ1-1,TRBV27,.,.,TGTGCCAGCTGTGCCGACGCAGGACCCCGCACTGAAGCTTTCTTT,CASCADAGPRTEAFF
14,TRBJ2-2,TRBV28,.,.,TGTGCCAGCAGTTTTTATGGAGGGAACGGGGAGCTGTTTTTT,CASSFYGGNGELFF
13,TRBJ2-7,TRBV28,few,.,TGTGCCAGCAGTTGGACGGATGCCTACGAGCAGTACTTC,CASSWTDAYEQYF
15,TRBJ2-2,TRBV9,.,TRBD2,TGTGCCAGCAGCGTAGCGGGGGGGAACACCGGGGAGCTGTTTTTT,CASSVAGGNTGELFF
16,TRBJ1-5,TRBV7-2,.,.,TGTGCCAGCAGCCTAACCGGGACCGCACTCAATCAGCCCCAGCATTTT,CASSLTGTALNQPQHF
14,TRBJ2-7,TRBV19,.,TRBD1,TGTGCCAGTAGTGCCTGGACAGGTCCCTACGAGCAGTACTTC,CASSAWTGPYEQYF
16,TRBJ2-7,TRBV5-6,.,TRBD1,TGTGCCAGCAGCTTGGCCACAGGGGGCCCTCTAGTCGAGCAGTACTTC,CASSLATGGPLVEQYF
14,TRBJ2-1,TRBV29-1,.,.,TGCAGCGTTGATTTGTTACAGGGAGCGAATGAGCAGTTCTTC,CSVDLLQGANEQFF
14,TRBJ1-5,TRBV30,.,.,TGTGCCTGGAGTGTTGGACAAAGCAATCAGCCCCAGCATTTT,CAWSVGQSNQPQHF
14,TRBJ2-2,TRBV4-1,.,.,TGCGCCAGCAGCCAAGGGCATTTCCTAGGGGAGCTGTTTTTT,CASSQGHFLGELFF
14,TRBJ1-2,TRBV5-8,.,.,TGTGCCAGCAGCTTGGCACCGGATGCTTATGGCTACACCTTC,CASSLAPDAYGYTF
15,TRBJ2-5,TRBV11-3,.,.,TGTGCCAGCAGCCCGAGGGTAGGGGCCCAAGAGACCCAGTACTTC,CASSPRVGAQETQYF
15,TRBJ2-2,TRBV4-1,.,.,TGCGCCAGCAGCCAAGATCCTGGGATCACCGGGGAGCTGTTTTTT,CASSQDPGITGELFF
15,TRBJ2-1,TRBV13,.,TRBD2,TGTGCCAGCAGCGCCCGGACTAGCGGGAGCCATGAGCAGTTCTTC,CASSARTSGSHEQFF
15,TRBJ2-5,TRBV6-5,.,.,TGTGCCAGCAGTTACTCTTGGGGCACAGGGGAGACCCAGTACTTC,CASSYSWGTGETQYF
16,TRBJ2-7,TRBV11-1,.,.,TGTGCCAGCAGCTTAGACGGGGACGGGGAGGAGCGCGAGCAGTACTTC,CASSLDGDGEEREQYF
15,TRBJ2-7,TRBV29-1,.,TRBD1,TGCAGCGTTGAAGGTTCGGACAGGGGAGGGTACGAGCAGTACTTC,CSVEGSDRGGYEQYF
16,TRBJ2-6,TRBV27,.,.,TGTGCCAGCAGTTCACTCTCTGGCACTGGGGCCAACGTCCTGACTTTC,CASSSLSGTGANVLTF
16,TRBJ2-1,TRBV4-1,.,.,TGCGCCAGCAGCCAACTACAGGGTGTTAGCTACAATGAGCAGTTCTTC,CASSQLQGVSYNEQFF
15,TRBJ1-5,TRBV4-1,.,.,TGCGCCAGCAGCCAAGAGGTCACTAGCAATCAGCCCCAGCATTTT,CASSQEVTSNQPQHF
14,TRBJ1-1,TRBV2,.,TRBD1,TGTGCCGGACAGGGTCGGGGGGTAATGACTGAAGCTTTCTTT,CAGQGRGVMTEAFF
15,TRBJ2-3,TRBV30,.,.,TGTGCCTGGAGGGCTACCGGGACTGTCACAGATACGCAGTATTTT,CAWRATGTVTDTQYF
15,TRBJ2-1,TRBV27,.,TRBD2,TGTGCCAGCAGTCCTCGGACTAGCGGGAGTTCTGAGCAGTTCTTC,CASSPRTSGSSEQFF
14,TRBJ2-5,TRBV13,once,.,TGTGCCAGCAGCTTAACAGCGAGGAGAGAGACCCAGTACTTC,CASSLTARRETQYF
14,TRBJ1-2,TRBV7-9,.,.,TGTGCCAGCAGCTTACTAGGGGAGGACTATGGCTACACCTTC,CASSLLGEDYGYTF
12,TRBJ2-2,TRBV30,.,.,TGTGCCTGGAGTTCAGTTACCGGGGAGCTGTTTTTT,CAWSSVTGELFF
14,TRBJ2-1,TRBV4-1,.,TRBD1,TGCGCCAGCAGCCAAGGTGACAGGGCGAGTGAGCAGTTCTTC,CASSQGDRASEQFF
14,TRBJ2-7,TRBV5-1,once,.,TGCGCCAGCAGCTCCTCCGGGACGCTCTACGAGCAGTACTTC,CASSSSGTLYEQYF
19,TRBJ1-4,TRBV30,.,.,TGTGCCTGGAGTGTACTCGGCCAAGAAGGGATTACAACTAATGAAAAACTGTTTTTT,CAWSVLGQEGITTNEKLFF
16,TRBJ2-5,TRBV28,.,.,TGTGCCAGCAGGACCCAATTCCCTGGGGATCGGGAGACCCAGTACTTC,CASRTQFPGDRETQYF